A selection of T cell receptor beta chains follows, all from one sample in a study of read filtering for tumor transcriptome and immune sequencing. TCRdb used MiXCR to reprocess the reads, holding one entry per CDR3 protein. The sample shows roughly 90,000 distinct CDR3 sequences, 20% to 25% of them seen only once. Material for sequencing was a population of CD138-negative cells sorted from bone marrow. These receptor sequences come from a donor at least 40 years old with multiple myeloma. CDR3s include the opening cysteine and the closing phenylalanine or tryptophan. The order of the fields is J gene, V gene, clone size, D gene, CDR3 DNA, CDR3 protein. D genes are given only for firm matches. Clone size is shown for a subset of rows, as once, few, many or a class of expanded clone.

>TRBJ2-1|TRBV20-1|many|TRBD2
TGCAGTGCTACAGCGGGGAAATCCTACAATGAGCAGTTCTTC
CSATAGKSYNEQFF
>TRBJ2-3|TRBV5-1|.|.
TGCGCCAGCAGCTTGCAAGCCGCTAGCACAGATACGCAGTATTTT
CASSLQAASTDTQYF
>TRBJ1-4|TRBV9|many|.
TGTGCCAGCAGTGCCAACTTTCGATCAAGGGTGTTTTTT
CASSANFRSRVFF
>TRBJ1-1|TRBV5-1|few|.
TGCGCCAGCAACCCCTCCACGAGGATACGAGCTTTCTTT
CASNPSTRIRAFF
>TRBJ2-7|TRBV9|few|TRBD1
TGTGCCAGCAGCCTGGGACAGGGGAACTACGAGCAGTACTTC
CASSLGQGNYEQYF
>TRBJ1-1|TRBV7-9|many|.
TGTGCCAGCAGCTTAGTAACTGAAGCTTTCTTT
CASSLVTEAFF
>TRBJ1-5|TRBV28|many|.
TGTGCCAGCAGCCTCGTGGAACGCAATCAGCCCCAGCATTTT
CASSLVERNQPQHF
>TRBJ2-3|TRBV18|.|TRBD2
TGTGCCAGCTCACTAAGGACTAGCGGGGGACCTAGCACAGATACGCAGTATTTT
CASSLRTSGGPSTDTQYF
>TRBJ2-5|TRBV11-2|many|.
TGTGCCAGCAGCTTCGCTCCGCCAGAGACCCAGTACTTC
CASSFAPPETQYF
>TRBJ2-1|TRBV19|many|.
TGTGCCAGTAGTATAGTTTCCTCCTACAATGAGCAGTTCTTC
CASSIVSSYNEQFF
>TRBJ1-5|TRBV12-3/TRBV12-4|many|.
TGTGCCAGCAGTTGGGTTGGGAGCAATCAGCCCCAGCATTTT
CASSWVGSNQPQHF
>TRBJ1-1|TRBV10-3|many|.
TGTGCCATCAGGGCACAGAACACTGAAGCTTTCTTT
CAIRAQNTEAFF
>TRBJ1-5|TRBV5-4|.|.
TGTGCCAGCAGCTCGGACCTGGCCAATCAGCCCCTGCATTTT
CASSSDLANQPLHF
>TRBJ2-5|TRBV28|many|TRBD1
TGTGCCAGCAGTGCACCGGGACAGGGTAGCGAGACCCAGTACTTC
CASSAPGQGSETQYF
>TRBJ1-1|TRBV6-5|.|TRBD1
TGTGCCAGCAGTCGGGGACAGGGGGCCACTGAAGCTTTCTTT
CASSRGQGATEAFF
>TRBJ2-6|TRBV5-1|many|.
TGCGCCAGCAGCTCAGGGAACTCTGGGGCCAACGTCCTGACTTTC
CASSSGNSGANVLTF
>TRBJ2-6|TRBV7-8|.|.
TGTGCCAGCAGCCAGGGGCAGGCGGTGGCTGGGGCCAACGTCCTGACTTTC
CASSQGQAVAGANVLTF
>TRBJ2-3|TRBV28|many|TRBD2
TGTGCCAGCTGCCCTAGCGGGGGAGGTGTCGCGGATACGCAGTATTTT
CASCPSGGGVADTQYF
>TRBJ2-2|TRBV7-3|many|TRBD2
TGTGCCAGCAGTCAAAGCGGGGGGGTCGACACCGGGGAGCTGTTTTTT
CASSQSGGVDTGELFF
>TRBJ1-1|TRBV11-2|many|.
TGTGCCAGTCGAAGGGAGGGGAACACTGAAGCTTTCTTT
CASRREGNTEAFF
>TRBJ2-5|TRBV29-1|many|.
TGCAGCGCCGGGGGCAGTATCCAAGGGACCCAGTACTTC
CSAGGSIQGTQYF
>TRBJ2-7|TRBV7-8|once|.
TGTGCCAGCACACCAAACAGGGTAGCCTACGAGCAGTACTTC
CASTPNRVAYEQYF
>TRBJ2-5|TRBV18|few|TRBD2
TGTGCCAGCTCACCAACGACAGAGCGGGGGTTAGAGACCCAGTACTTC
CASSPTTERGLETQYF
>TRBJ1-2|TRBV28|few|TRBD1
TGTGCCAGCAGTTCCCCCGGGACAGGGTCGTTGGATGGCTACACCTTC
CASSSPGTGSLDGYTF
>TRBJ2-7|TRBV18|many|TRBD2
TGTGCCAGCGCAGCCGGGAGGTACTCCTACGAGCAGTACTTC
CASAAGRYSYEQYF
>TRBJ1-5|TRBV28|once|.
TGTGCCAGCAGTTTCACCACAGAAGGTCAGCCCCAGCATTTT
CASSFTTEGQPQHF
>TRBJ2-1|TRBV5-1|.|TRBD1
TGCGCCAGCAGCGCCGGGACAGTAAATGGGCAGTTCTTC
CASSAGTVNGQFF
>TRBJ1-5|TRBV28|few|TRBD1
TGTGCCAGCAAGGGTAGCAGGGGGCCCAATCAGTCCCAGCATTTT
CASKGSRGPNQSQHF
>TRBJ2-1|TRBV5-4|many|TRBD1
TGTGCCAGCTGGACCAGGGGGCTAAACCACAATGAGCAGTTCTTC
CASWTRGLNHNEQFF
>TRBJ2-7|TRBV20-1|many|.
TGCAGTGCTACAAACCGCTACGAGCAGTACTTC
CSATNRYEQYF
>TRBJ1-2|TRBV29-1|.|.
TGCAGCGTTGAAGTCCAGGCCAGCTTCTATGGCTACACCTTC
CSVEVQASFYGYTF
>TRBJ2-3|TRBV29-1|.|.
TGCAGCGTTGATAATTCGGGAGATACGCAGTATTTT
CSVDNSGDTQYF
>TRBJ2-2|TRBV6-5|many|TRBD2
TGTGCCAGCAGCCGGACTAGCGGGAACACCGGGGAGCTGTTTTTT
CASSRTSGNTGELFF
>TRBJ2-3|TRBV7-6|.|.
TGTGCCAGCAGCTTAGGACAGGTGGAGACAGATACGCAGTATTTT
CASSLGQVETDTQYF
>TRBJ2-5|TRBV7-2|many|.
TGTGCCAGCAGCATACAAAGGACTATCCGAGAGACCCAGTACTTC
CASSIQRTIRETQYF
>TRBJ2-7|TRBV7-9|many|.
TGTGCCAGCAGCTTGGACGGATCCCCCAGGTACGAGCAGTACTTC
CASSLDGSPRYEQYF
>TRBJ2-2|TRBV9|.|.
TGTGCCAGCAGCCCCCAGGGAGCCCGGGGGCCCGGGGAGCTGTTTTTT
CASSPQGARGPGELFF
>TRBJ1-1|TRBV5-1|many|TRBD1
TGCGCCAGCAGCCTCTGGGACAGGGTTACTGAAGCTTTCTTT
CASSLWDRVTEAFF
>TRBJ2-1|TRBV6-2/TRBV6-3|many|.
TGTGCCAGCAGTTACTCGGGGTACAATGAGCAGTTCTTC
CASSYSGYNEQFF
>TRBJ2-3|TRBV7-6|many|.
TGTGCCAGCAGCCTCGCGCCGGACCGCCGCACAGATACGCAGTATTTT
CASSLAPDRRTDTQYF
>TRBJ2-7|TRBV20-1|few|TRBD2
TGCAGTGCTAGCAAGAGAGGGAAAAGCGGGGGCTCCTACGAGCAGTACTTC
CSASKRGKSGGSYEQYF
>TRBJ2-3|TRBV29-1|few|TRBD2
TGCAGCGCAGGGACTAGCGGAGACCATACGCAGTATTTT
CSAGTSGDHTQYF
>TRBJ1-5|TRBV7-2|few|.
TGTGCCAGCAGCTTAGAGGGTGGACTCAACAATCAGCCCCAGCATTTT
CASSLEGGLNNQPQHF
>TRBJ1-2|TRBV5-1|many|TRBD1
TGCGCCAGCAGCTTGCTGACAGGGGCCTCTGGCTACACCTTC
CASSLLTGASGYTF
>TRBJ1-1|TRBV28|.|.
TGTGCCAGCAGCTCTACAGGGTTGAACACTGAAGCTTTCTTT
CASSSTGLNTEAFF
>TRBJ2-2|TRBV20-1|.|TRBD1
TGCAGTGCTAGACGGACAGGGCTTTCCGGGGAGCTGTTTTTT
CSARRTGLSGELFF
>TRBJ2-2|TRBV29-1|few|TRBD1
TGCAGCGGGACAGGGAGACCCGGGGAGCTGTTTTTT
CSGTGRPGELFF
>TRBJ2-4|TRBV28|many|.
TGTGCCAGCAGTTCACCCCTAGCCAAAAACATTCAGTACTTC
CASSSPLAKNIQYF
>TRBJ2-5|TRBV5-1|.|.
TGCGCCAGCAGCTTGGAGGGACCCCAAGAGACCCAGTACTTC
CASSLEGPQETQYF
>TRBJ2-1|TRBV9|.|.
TGTGCCAGCAGCGTAGGTCCAAAGTACAATGAGCAGTTCTTC
CASSVGPKYNEQFF
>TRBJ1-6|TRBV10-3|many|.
TGTGCCATCACCGCGGATCCCTATAATTCACCCCTCCACTTT
CAITADPYNSPLHF
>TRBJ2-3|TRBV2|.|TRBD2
TGTGCCAGCTCGGGACTAGCGGAGAAAAAGGATACGCAGTATTTT
CASSGLAEKKDTQYF